This TCR beta chain was captured in a study of T cells in Graves' hyperthyroidism and ophthalmopathy. RNA transcripts yielded amplified TCR beta CDR3 regions. TCR CDR3 underwent first-round RT-PCR with the HTBI primer set. TCRdb independently ran MiXCR on the multiplex PCR reads; one entry per CDR3 protein. The sample shows under 400,000 distinct CDR3 sequences, roughly a fifth of them seen only once. The CDR3 loop spans 13 amino acids. CDR1 and CDR2 from the germline V gene are DFQATT and SNEGSKA (reference sequence). Trimming stripped 3 bases from V and 9 bases from J, with 17 bases between. Patients aged 18 to 65 with hyperthyroidism were newly diagnosed, with duration under 2 months. A patient was excluded if there was uncontrolled infection, other autoimmune disease, pregnancy or lactation. This clonotype was detected many times.

The sequence was obtained from a woman aged 50 to 65 with Graves' hyperthyroidism. The sample consisted of blood. V is TRBV20-1 and J is TRBJ2-5, with a possible D match to TRBD1 (5 bases). DNA of the CDR3: TGCAGTGCTAGGCAGGACACCCAGAAACCCCAGTACTTC. It translates to CSARQDTQKPQYF.